This entry concerns a single TCR beta chain. V shed 1 base, J shed 5 bases, and the junction held 10 bases outside the gene matches. Per the germline V gene, CDR1 is MGHDK and CDR2 is SYGVNS. The CDR3 totals 16 residues. This sample is part of a study of human T cells and chemical hapten exposure. The library tagged each cDNA molecule with unique molecular identifiers. MiXCR was run by TCRdb on the RACE reads, yielding one entry per CDR3 protein. The table records fewer than 70,000 distinct CDR3 sequences, roughly 9.7% of them present only once. Documented time point: pre-sensitization, week 0. Treatment in this sample: therapeutic diphenylcyclopropenone sensitization with weekly scalp DPC.

The origin of this receptor is a woman between 45 and 60 years old with alopecia areata. Some clones in this sample may be carry-over from other donors' samples. The sample here was whole blood, taken in connection with sensitization to the hapten diphenylcyclopropenone (DPC). This chain links TRBV25-1 with TRBJ2-7; 8 bases match TRBD2. The CDR3 loop reads CASSEWGLTSENEQYF. The CDR3 nucleotides are TGTGCCAGCAGTGAATGGGGCTTGACTAGCGAAAACGAGCAGTACTTC.